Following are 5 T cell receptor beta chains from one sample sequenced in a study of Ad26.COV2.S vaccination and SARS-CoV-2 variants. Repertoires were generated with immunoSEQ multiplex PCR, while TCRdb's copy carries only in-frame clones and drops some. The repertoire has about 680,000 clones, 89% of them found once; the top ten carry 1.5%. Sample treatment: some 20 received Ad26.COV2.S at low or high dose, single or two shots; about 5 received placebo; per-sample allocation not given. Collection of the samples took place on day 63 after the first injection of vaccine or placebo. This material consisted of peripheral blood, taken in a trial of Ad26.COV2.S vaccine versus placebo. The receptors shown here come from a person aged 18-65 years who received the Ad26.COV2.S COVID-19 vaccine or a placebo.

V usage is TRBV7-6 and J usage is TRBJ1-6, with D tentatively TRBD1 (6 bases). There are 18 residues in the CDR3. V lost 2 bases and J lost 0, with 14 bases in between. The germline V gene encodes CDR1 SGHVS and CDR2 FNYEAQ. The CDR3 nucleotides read TGTGCCAGCAGCTTATGGCTACAGGGTAGCTCCTATAATTCACCCCTCCACTTT. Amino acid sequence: CASSLWLQGSSYNSPLHF.

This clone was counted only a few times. The CDR3 here is CASSLGEDRHTEAFF. The CDR3 nucleotides read TGTGCCAGCAGCTTAGGAGAGGACCGACACACTGAAGCTTTCTTT. The rearrangement links TRBV7-6 to TRBJ1-1; D is unresolved. Germline CDR1 reads SGHVS; CDR2 reads FNYEAQ. V was cut by 1 base and J by 3 bases, with 12 bases left in between. CDR3 size: 15 residues.

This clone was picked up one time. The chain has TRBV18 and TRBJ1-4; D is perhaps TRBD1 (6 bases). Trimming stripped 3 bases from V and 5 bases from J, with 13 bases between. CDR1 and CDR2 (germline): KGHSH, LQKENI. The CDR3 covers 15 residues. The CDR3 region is CASSPMTGLNEKLFF. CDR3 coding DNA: TGTGCCAGCTCACCTATGACAGGCCTCAATGAAAAACTGTTTTTT.

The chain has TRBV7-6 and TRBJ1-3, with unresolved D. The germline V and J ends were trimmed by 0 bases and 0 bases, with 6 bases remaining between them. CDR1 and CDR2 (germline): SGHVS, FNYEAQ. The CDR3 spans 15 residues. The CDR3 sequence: CASSLAPNSGNTIYF. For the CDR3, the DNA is TGTGCCAGCAGCTTAGCGCCCAACTCTGGAAACACCATATATTTT.

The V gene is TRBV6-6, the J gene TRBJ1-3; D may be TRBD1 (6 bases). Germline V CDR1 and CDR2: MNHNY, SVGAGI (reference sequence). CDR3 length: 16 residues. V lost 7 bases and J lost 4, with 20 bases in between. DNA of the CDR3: TGTGCCAGCACTCACGCGGGGGCAGGGGCCGGAAACACCATATATTTT. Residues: CASTHAGAGAGNTIYF.